These T cell receptor beta chains were read from a single sample in a study of T cell responses to AZD1222 COVID-19 vaccine. The method was immunoSEQ multiplex PCR; TCRdb's version includes in-frame clones alone and lacks a portion of them. Of more than 110,000 clones listed, around 93% are singletons. Sequences were derived from peripheral blood, sampled on day 0 of AZD1222 vaccination. These TCRs come from an adult in good health. CDR3s include the opening cysteine and the closing phenylalanine or tryptophan. The D gene is left open where the match is weak. Not every row has a clone size; where given, it reads once, few, many or a size class.

J,D,V,size,DNA,CDR3
TRBJ1-1,NA,TRBV6-5,NA,TGTGCCAGCAGTTACTCACGGTCGTTGAACACTGAAGCTTTCTTT,CASSYSRSLNTEAFF
TRBJ1-2,TRBD1,TRBV11-2,NA,TGTGCCAGCAGCTCTTTAGGCGGGACAGGGAGGAATGGCTACACCTTC,CASSSLGGTGRNGYTF
TRBJ1-2,TRBD1,TRBV19,once,TGTGCCAGTAGTAACTGGACAGGCTTGAACTATGGCTACACCTTC,CASSNWTGLNYGYTF
TRBJ1-2,NA,TRBV6-5,NA,TGTGCCAGCAGTTACTCCCCCCCTGGCTACACCTTC,CASSYSPPGYTF
TRBJ2-1,NA,TRBV2,once,TGTGCCAGCAATCAATACAATGAGCAGTTCTTC,CASNQYNEQFF
TRBJ2-1,NA,TRBV7-2,NA,TGTGCCAGCGGGATTCGCTACAATGAGCAGTTCTTC,CASGIRYNEQFF
TRBJ1-2,NA,TRBV5-4,NA,TGTGCCAGCAGCTTTAAGATTCACAGGGCAACGGTTCCTCCTTATGGCTACACCTTC,CASSFKIHRATVPPYGYTF
TRBJ2-1,NA,TRBV6-1,NA,TGTGCCAGCAGTGACGCTAGCTTGCGCGAGCAGTTCTTC,CASSDASLREQFF
TRBJ1-5,TRBD1,TRBV28,NA,TGTGCCAGCAGTTTATTAGGGACAGGGTATCTTACGCAGCCCCAGCATTTT,CASSLLGTGYLTQPQHF
TRBJ1-1,NA,TRBV15,NA,TGTGCCACCAGCCGGACCCCTCGACTGGAATACATGAACACTGAAGCTTTCTTT,CATSRTPRLEYMNTEAFF
TRBJ2-3,TRBD2,TRBV3-1/TRBV3-2,NA,TGTGCCAGCAGCCCAGGGACTAGCGGGAGGGTAGATACGCAGTATTTT,CASSPGTSGRVDTQYF
TRBJ1-5,NA,TRBV19,NA,TGTGCCAGTAGTTGGGACCACCATAGCAATCAGCCCCAGCATTTT,CASSWDHHSNQPQHF
TRBJ2-3,TRBD2,TRBV18,NA,TGTGCCAGCTCACCGGGGACTAACACAGATACGCAGTATTTT,CASSPGTNTDTQYF
TRBJ1-6,TRBD1,TRBV7-8,NA,TGTGCCAGCAGCTTAGCGACAGGGGTTTATTCACCCCTCCACTTT,CASSLATGVYSPLHF
TRBJ2-7,NA,TRBV7-9,NA,TGTGCCAGCAGCTTAGTAGGGCGTCCCTACGAGCAGTACTTC,CASSLVGRPYEQYF
TRBJ2-1,NA,TRBV7-2,NA,TGTGCCAGCAGCTTAAGTCTTCTGAGAGAGCAGTTCTTC,CASSLSLLREQFF
TRBJ2-2,TRBD1,TRBV3-1/TRBV3-2,NA,TGTGCCAGCAGCCAAGAATCGGGACAGGGGGTAACCGGGGAGCTGTTTTTT,CASSQESGQGVTGELFF
TRBJ1-1,NA,TRBV6-5,NA,TGTGCCAGCAGTTACCCTCCCGCTGAAGCTTTCTTT,CASSYPPAEAFF
TRBJ2-1,NA,TRBV5-1,NA,TGCGCCAGCAGCTTCGGCGGGATCAGATACAATGAGCAGTTCTTC,CASSFGGIRYNEQFF
TRBJ1-2,TRBD1,TRBV30,NA,TGTGCCGGGACGGACAGGCACTTCTATGGCTACACCTTC,CAGTDRHFYGYTF
TRBJ2-1,NA,TRBV10-1,NA,TGCGCCAGCAGTGGGCAGGGGTACAATGAGCAGTTCTTC,CASSGQGYNEQFF
TRBJ2-5,NA,TRBV18,NA,TGTGCCAGCTCACCACCGGGCCGTCAAGAGACCCAGTACTTC,CASSPPGRQETQYF
TRBJ1-4,NA,TRBV4-1,NA,TGCGCCAGCAGCCAAGACCTGAGGACAGTCTATAATGAAAAACTGTTTTTT,CASSQDLRTVYNEKLFF
TRBJ2-7,TRBD1,TRBV7-2,NA,TGTGCCAGCAGCTGGACAGGGGTAAGCGTCGAGCAGTACTTC,CASSWTGVSVEQYF
TRBJ2-3,NA,TRBV6-2/TRBV6-3,NA,TGTGCCAGCAGTTACCTAACTCCAGTGGGAGATACGCAGTATTTT,CASSYLTPVGDTQYF
TRBJ2-1,TRBD1,TRBV9,NA,TGTGCCAGCAGCCCCAGACCCATGACAGGGGGTTCCGGTGAGCAGTTCTTC,CASSPRPMTGGSGEQFF
TRBJ2-3,NA,TRBV4-2,NA,TGTGCCAGCAGCCAAGACGGTAGCTCAGATACGCAGTATTTT,CASSQDGSSDTQYF
TRBJ2-1,NA,TRBV2,NA,TGTGCCAGCAGTGGGGGGACCGATTCCTACAATGAGCAGTTCTTC,CASSGGTDSYNEQFF
TRBJ1-5,NA,TRBV4-2,NA,TGTGCCAGCAGCCAGTCCTACCCTCTCCTGGACCAGCCCCAGCATTTT,CASSQSYPLLDQPQHF
TRBJ2-1,TRBD2,TRBV4-2,once,TGTGCCAGCAGCCAAGCGAGGGGGCTAGCGGGAGCCCACAGCTCCTACAATGAGCAGTTCTTC,CASSQARGLAGAHSSYNEQFF
TRBJ1-2,NA,TRBV6-2/TRBV6-3,NA,TGTGCCAGCAGTTATTCAGGGAACTATGGCTACACCTTC,CASSYSGNYGYTF